This T cell receptor beta chain was identified during a study of T-cell reconstitution after alpha-beta-depleted transplantation in children. Molecular barcoding with unique molecular identifiers was used for the TCRbeta library. MiXCR, run by TCRdb on the PCR reads, gives a single entry per CDR3 protein. The sample gives approximately 520,000 distinct CDR3 sequences, approximately 29% of which show up once; roughly 2.5% is in the top ten. With 6 bases removed from V and 9 bases from J, the gap between germline ends came to 11 bases. The CDR3 totals 12 residues. Per germline, CDR1 KGHDR and CDR2 SFDVKD.

The J gene is TRBJ2-1, the V gene TRBV24-1; D is uncertain. Specimen: PBMCs from the stem cell graft donor, collected from the stem cell graft. The receptor was isolated from a human donor who donated a stem cell graft to a child with aplastic anemia. The CDR3 loop is CATSNRVGEQFF. The CDR3, as DNA: TGTGCCACCAGTAATAGGGTGGGTGAGCAGTTCTTC.